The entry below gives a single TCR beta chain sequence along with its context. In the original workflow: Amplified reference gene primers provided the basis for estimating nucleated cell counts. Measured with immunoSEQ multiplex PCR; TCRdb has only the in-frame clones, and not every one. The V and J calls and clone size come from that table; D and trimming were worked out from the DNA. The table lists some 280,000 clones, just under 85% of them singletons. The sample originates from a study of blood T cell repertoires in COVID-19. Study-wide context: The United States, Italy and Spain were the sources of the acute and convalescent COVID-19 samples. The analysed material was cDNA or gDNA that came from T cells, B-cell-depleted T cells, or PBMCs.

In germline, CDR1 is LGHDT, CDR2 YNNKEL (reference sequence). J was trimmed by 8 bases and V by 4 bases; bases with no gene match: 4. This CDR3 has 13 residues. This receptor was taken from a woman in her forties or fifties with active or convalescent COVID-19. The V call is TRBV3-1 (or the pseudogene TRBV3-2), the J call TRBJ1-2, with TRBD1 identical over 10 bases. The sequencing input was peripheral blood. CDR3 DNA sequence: TGTGCCAGCAGCCGAGGACAGGGGGAAGGCTACACCTTC. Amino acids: CASSRGQGEGYTF.